This T cell receptor beta chain appears in the sequencing data of a study of cytomegalovirus exposure and HLA in healthy donors. The length of the CDR3 is 14 residues. V dropped 4 bases and J dropped 1 base, with 8 bases sitting between them. CDR1 is SGHNT and CDR2 is YYREEE in the germline V gene (reference sequence). The primer mix had 60 Vbeta and 13 Jbeta primers. The table came from immunoSEQ multiplex PCR; TCRdb's copy has only in-frame clones and leaves some out. Of under 200,000 clones in the sample, around 80% were seen once. V gene TRBV5-4 combines with J gene TRBJ2-2; tentative D call: TRBD1 (5 bases). The origin of this receptor is a woman in her fifties or sixties in good health and CMV-seropositive. Source material: PBMCs. The CDR3 loop is CASSDRQNTGELFF. The CDR3 coding sequence is TGTGCCAGCAGCGACAGACAGAACACCGGGGAGCTGTTTTTT.